Listed below are T cell receptor beta chains from one sample, sequenced in a study of Tregs in tolerant kidney transplant recipients. TCRdb keeps only in-frame clones here, not all; method: immunoSEQ multiplex PCR. The sample consists of around 70,000 clones, roughly 92% of them appearing once. The source was CD8+ T cells from blood, collected before the transplant. Receptors were obtained from a human donor who received a combined kidney and bone marrow transplant. The CDR3 runs from the conserved cysteine through the conserved F or W. D genes are given only for firm matches. Where a row states a size, it is once, few, many or the class of an expanded clone; other rows omit it.

J | size | D | V | CDR3 | DNA
TRBJ1-6 | once | - | TRBV18 | CASSRTQGSSYNSPLHF | TGTGCCAGCTCAAGAACGCAGGGGAGCTCCTATAATTCACCCCTCCACTTT
TRBJ1-1 | - | - | TRBV29-1 | CSVEDKIGEAFF | TGCAGCGTTGAGGACAAGATCGGTGAAGCTTTCTTT
TRBJ2-2 | - | TRBD2 | TRBV30 | CAWSVLAELNTGELFF | TGTGCCTGGAGTGTACTAGCGGAACTTAACACCGGGGAGCTGTTTTTT
TRBJ1-2 | - | - | TRBV5-1 | CASSLRGDYGYTF | TGCGCCAGCAGCTTAAGGGGTGACTATGGCTACACCTTC
TRBJ2-1 | - | TRBD1 | TRBV27 | CASSLSGTGSPYNEQFF | TGTGCCAGCAGTTTATCCGGGACAGGGTCCCCCTACAATGAGCAGTTCTTC
TRBJ2-1 | - | TRBD2 | TRBV13 | CASTTSGRNEQFF | TGTGCCAGCACGACTAGCGGGAGAAATGAGCAGTTCTTC
TRBJ1-1 | - | - | TRBV9 | CASSVVSGYTEAFF | TGTGCCAGCAGCGTAGTATCAGGGTACACTGAAGCTTTCTTT
TRBJ2-3 | - | - | TRBV4-3 | CASSQDRRGGVDTQYF | TGCGCCAGCAGCCAAGATCGGAGGGGGGGCGTAGATACGCAGTATTTT
TRBJ1-2 | - | - | TRBV4-3 | CASSQDGGGRGHTDYTF | TGCGCCAGCAGCCAAGACGGGGGGGGGCGAGGACATACTGACTACACCTTC
TRBJ1-2 | - | TRBD1 | TRBV7-3 | CASSLIRTGASGGYTF | TGTGCCAGCAGCTTAATTCGGACAGGGGCGTCGGGTGGCTACACCTTC
TRBJ1-1 | - | - | TRBV9 | CASSPSPGNTEAFF | TGTGCCAGCAGCCCTTCACCGGGGAACACTGAAGCTTTCTTT
TRBJ2-7 | - | - | TRBV4-1 | CASSQDSEAVYYEQYF | TGCGCCAGCAGCCAAGATTCTGAGGCTGTATACTACGAGCAGTACTTC
TRBJ2-1 | once | TRBD1 | TRBV27 | CASSWTGYNEQFF | TGTGCCAGCAGTTGGACAGGTTACAATGAGCAGTTCTTC
TRBJ1-2 | - | - | TRBV14 | CASSQVSGGYGYTF | TGTGCCAGCAGCCAAGTATCCGGGGGCTATGGCTACACCTTC
TRBJ2-2 | - | TRBD1 | TRBV7-3 | CASSLTGDTGELFF | TGTGCCAGCAGCTTGACAGGGGACACCGGGGAGCTGTTTTTT
TRBJ2-2 | - | TRBD2 | TRBV27 | CASSFLSGRGNTEELFF | TGTGCCAGCAGTTTCCTTAGCGGGAGGGGGAACACCGAGGAGCTGTTTTTT
TRBJ1-2 | - | - | TRBV5-1 | CARGFGTLNYGYTF | TGCGCCAGGGGGTTCGGGACACTGAACTATGGCTACACCTTC
TRBJ2-7 | few | - | TRBV7-3 | CASSDGGEENEQYF | TGTGCCAGCAGCGACGGCGGGGAGGAGAACGAGCAGTACTTC
TRBJ2-5 | - | TRBD1 | TRBV2 | CASSGDRGSKETQYF | TGTGCCAGCAGTGGGGACAGGGGGTCCAAAGAGACCCAGTACTTC
TRBJ2-7 | - | TRBD1 | TRBV27 | CAGSRTGVYEQYF | TGTGCCGGCAGTCGCACAGGGGTCTACGAGCAGTACTTC
TRBJ1-6 | - | - | TRBV9 | CASSAQSGFYNSPLHF | TGTGCCAGCAGCGCTCAATCGGGGTTCTATAATTCACCCCTCCACTTT
TRBJ2-3 | - | - | TRBV9 | CASSASGGPDTQYF | TGTGCCAGCAGCGCGTCAGGTGGCCCAGATACGCAGTATTTT
TRBJ1-1 | once | - | TRBV19 | CASSLGGNTEAFF | TGTGCCAGTAGTTTGGGGGGGAACACTGAAGCTTTCTTT
TRBJ1-3 | few | - | TRBV7-6 | CASARGGSGNTIYF | TGTGCCAGCGCTCGAGGAGGGTCGGGAAACACCATATATTTT
TRBJ2-1 | once | - | TRBV9 | CASSGTEMTTVSSYNEQFF | TGTGCCAGCAGCGGAACCGAAATGACTACCGTGAGCTCCTACAATGAGCAGTTCTTC
TRBJ1-2 | once | TRBD1 | TRBV2 | CASSGTGGASSYGYTF | TGTGCCAGCAGTGGGACAGGGGGCGCATCAAGCTATGGCTACACCTTC
TRBJ1-2 | - | TRBD1 | TRBV9 | CASSVEGTGRLGYTF | TGTGCCAGCAGCGTAGAAGGGACAGGGAGATTGGGCTACACCTTC
TRBJ1-1 | - | - | TRBV7-6 | CASSPGITEAFF | TGTGCCAGCAGCCCAGGGATTACTGAAGCTTTCTTT
TRBJ1-1 | - | - | TRBV23-1 | CASSQARSEAFF | TGCGCCAGCAGTCAAGCCCGCAGTGAAGCTTTCTTT
TRBJ1-2 | - | - | TRBV6-5 | CASSEYSGSPGYTF | TGTGCCAGCAGTGAATACAGTGGATCCCCTGGCTACACCTTC
TRBJ1-2 | - | - | TRBV4-1 | CASSQQKERNRYGYTF | TGCGCCAGCAGCCAGCAAAAGGAGAGGAATCGCTATGGCTACACCTTC
TRBJ2-1 | - | - | TRBV9 | CASSPPTTSWNEQFF | TGTGCCAGCAGCCCGCCGACGACTAGTTGGAATGAGCAGTTCTTC
TRBJ2-3 | - | TRBD1 | TRBV6-5 | CASRSGGSTDTQYF | TGTGCCAGCAGGTCAGGGGGCAGCACAGATACGCAGTATTTT
TRBJ2-1 | - | TRBD2 | TRBV7-6 | CASSLGTSGSQEQFF | TGTGCCAGCAGCCTAGGGACTAGCGGGAGTCAGGAGCAGTTCTTC
TRBJ2-7 | - | - | TRBV6-5 | CASSYSTGRLSYEQYF | TGTGCCAGCAGTTACTCGACAGGACGTCTCTCCTACGAGCAGTACTTC
TRBJ1-1 | - | TRBD1 | TRBV28 | CASSAIDRGIEAFF | TGTGCCAGCAGCGCCATCGACAGGGGAATTGAAGCTTTCTTT
TRBJ1-4 | - | - | TRBV27 | CASSPQGPNEKLFF | TGTGCCAGCAGTCCTCAGGGGCCTAATGAAAAACTGTTTTTT
TRBJ1-4 | - | - | TRBV7-8 | CASSLSVYSIQAEREKLFF | TGTGCCAGCAGCTTATCCGTCTACTCGATACAGGCCGAGAGGGAAAAACTGTTTTTT